This T cell receptor beta chain derives from a study of identical twins (dated by TCRdb to 2015 to 2016). At the level of the whole study: The study deep-sequenced TCR alpha and beta repertoires from monozygotic twins, unrelated adults of various ages and cord blood to test whether fetal clonotypes persist. To rule out contamination, replicate twin experiments were performed at different times with different library preparation protocols.

The study at large found these results: Out-of-frame TCR alpha sharing in monozygotic twins was systematically underestimated by recombination models, whereas sharing between unrelated individuals was in agreement with the recombination models. Zero-insertion analyses could be partly confounded by invariant T cells such as MAIT and iNKT, though diverse VJ usage argued against such confounding for most clonotypes. Abundant cord blood beta clonotypes carried fewer insertions; young adult naive repertoires showed a weaker similar trend, while memory repertoires showed none. A weaker excess of twin sharing was found in beta out-of-frame sequences because the signal-to-noise ratio was lowered by fewer shared sequences. Compared with coincidental sharing between unrelated individuals, out-of-frame TCR alpha sequences shared between twins showed an excess of sequences with low generation probability. Because the same donors could not be followed over many years, the conclusions depended on cross-sectional statistical analysis.

A remark on this clonotype: Its antigen has not been determined. No qualities accompany the bases; no much larger clone lies one base away.

Every donor was a healthy Caucasian. The twin cohort consisted of three pairs of female monozygotic twins, all aged roughly 18 to 30 years. CD4+ and CD8+ T cell populations were isolated with positive isolation kits from Invitrogen. The method was 5' RACE. The instrument was an Illumina HiSeq 2000. Template switching introduced a universal primer binding site; the final cDNA contained a unique molecular identifier, enabling accurate counting of TCR cDNA molecules. Specific primers in the conserved constant-segment region were used to synthesize first-strand cDNA for TCR alpha and beta chains. To control for contamination, every cDNA library was double barcoded, receiving both a SMART-Mk sample barcode and Illumina barcodes. TruSeq adapter sequences, together with Illumina sample barcodes, were added in two successive PCR steps. Sequencing of the TCR alpha and beta cDNA libraries was done on the Illumina HiSeq platform using custom primers. The published analysis was carried out like this. Unique molecular identifiers were extracted from raw reads with MiGEC, and CDR3 positions were determined with MiXCR. Recombination models were inferred per individual with the repgenHMM and IGoR tools using an EM algorithm. The tcR package in R was used for shared clonotype analysis, with sharing normalized by the product of cloneset sizes. Out-of-frame nonproductive sequences were analyzed to study raw recombination free of thymic and clonal selection effects. TCRdb reprocessed the public reads (quality trimming at Q25 with fastp, clone calling with MiXCR) and kept in-frame beta chains. A single entry per CDR3 protein holds the most common genes and DNA from its merged rows. TCRdb assigned the V and J calls; the authors' analysis was not used. The sample records around 480,000 distinct CDR3 sequences, 14% of which are singletons. Around 0.52% of the sample comes from the top ten.

There are 14 amino acids in the CDR3, from cysteine to phenylalanine inclusive. Left in the record is the CDR3 DNA by itself, 42 bases read in frame from the first base. V drops 1 base and J drops 9 bases, leaving 15 bases in between. The germline V gene specifies MNHEY as CDR1 and SVGAGI as CDR2. A further study also used this sample, focusing on yellow fever vaccine responses in identical twins. The second study also describes: The T cell response to vaccination in identical twins was reported by the authors to appear partly convergent and partly personalized. Focusing on identical twins, the study followed the T cell clones that responded to the vaccine, and did so with precision.

The rearrangement joined TRBV6-5 to TRBJ2-5; a tentative D call is TRBD2 (6 bases match). Material for sequencing was CD4+ T cells sorted from blood. This clonotype was obtained from a woman under 30 in good health. At the DNA level, the sequence is TGTGCCAGCAGTTACTTGAGCTCAGGCGGGGCCCAGTACTTC. Its product reads: CASSYLSSGGAQYF.